The 23 T cell receptor beta chains listed next were all sequenced from one sample in a study of blood T cell repertoires in COVID-19. Sequencing used immunoSEQ multiplex PCR; TCRdb keeps in-frame clones, though not all of them. Among 150,000 or so clones listed, around 85% were seen once. Sequencing was performed on peripheral blood. These receptors came from a woman of 80 years or more with acute or convalescent COVID-19.

The chain is built from TRBV10-1 and TRBJ1-1; TRBD1 agrees at 9 bases. The CDR3 consists of 18 residues. CDR1 and CDR2 from the germline V gene are WNHNN and SYGVQD (reference sequence). After removal of 0 bases from V and 4 bases from J, the junction contained 12 bases not matched to a gene. This CDR3 is CASSESRTGGARGTEAFF. The CDR3 DNA is TGCGCCAGCAGTGAGTCCCGTACAGGGGGCGCCCGGGGCACTGAAGCTTTCTTT.

The chain has TRBV19 and TRBJ1-2; D gene ambiguous. Germline assignment: CDR1 LNHDA and CDR2 SQIVND (reference sequence). The V and J ends lost 3 bases and 3 bases respectively, with 8 bases between them. CDR3 size: 13 residues. CDR3 sequence reads: CASSMNPDYGYTF. Written as DNA, the CDR3 is TGTGCCAGTAGTATGAACCCGGACTATGGCTACACCTTC. Full variable domain (remainder filled in from reference TRBV19 and TRBJ1-2): DGGITQSPKYLFRKEGQNVTLSCEQNLNHDAMYWYRQDPGQGLRLIYYSQIVNDFQKGDIAEGYSVSREKKESFPLTVTSAQKNPTAFYLCASSMNPDYGYTFGSGTRLTVV.

In its sample, this clone was seen once. The chain carries TRBV5-1 and TRBJ2-3; 11 positions match TRBD1. The ends lost 5 bases at V and 4 bases at J; junction bases unmatched: 6. Per the germline V gene, CDR1 is SGHRS and CDR2 is YFSETQ. The CDR3 runs to 15 residues. CDR3 region: CASRLRTGGADTQYF. CDR3 DNA: TGCGCCAGCAGACTTAGGACAGGGGGCGCAGATACGCAGTATTTT.

The chain uses TRBV18 and TRBJ2-7; D unclear. Germline CDR1 KGHSH, CDR2 LQKENI. The CDR3 spans 12 residues. Trimming shortened V by 6 bases and J by 3 bases, and 9 bases separated the two germline ends. The CDR3 region has the DNA TGTGCCAGCTCCGCTACGCTCTACGAGCAGTACTTC. This encodes CASSATLYEQYF.

The chain joins TRBV5-6 to TRBJ2-1; the D is unclear. Germline V gives CDR1 SGHDT, CDR2 YYEEEE. The CDR3 covers 13 residues. With 0 bases removed from V and 7 bases from J, the gap between germline ends came to 8 bases. CDR3 nucleotides: TGTGCCAGCAGCTTGGCCTTACAGAATGAGCAGTTCTTC. This sequence encodes CASSLALQNEQFF.

V and J are TRBV7-3 and TRBJ2-1; 7 positions agree with TRBD1. The CDR3 runs 16 residues. The J segment lost 6 bases and the V segment lost 4 bases, leaving 12 bases of the junction unmatched. Per the germline V gene, CDR1 is SGHTA and CDR2 is FQGTGA. In nucleotides, the CDR3 is TGTGCCAGCAGCTCCCGGGACAGCCCAGGGGGCAATGAGCAGTTCTTC. The encoded protein is CASSSRDSPGGNEQFF.

The gene calls are TRBV29-1 and TRBJ2-7, with TRBD1 identical over 9 bases. The V gene end was trimmed by 6 bases and the J gene end by 1 base; junction bases not matched to a gene: 4. This CDR3 contains 13 residues. Germline CDR1 is SQVTM and CDR2 is ANQGSEA. The CDR3, as DNA: TGCAGCGTCCCGGGACAGGGTTCCTACGAGCAGTACTTC. It specifies CSVPGQGSYEQYF.

V gene TRBV6-2 or TRBV6-3 combines with J gene TRBJ1-1, with a tentative D call TRBD1 (5 bases). Germline CDR1 is MNHEY and CDR2 is SVGEGT. There are 16 residues in the CDR3. The ends were cut back, 4 bases at V and 7 bases at J, with 22 bases in the middle. CDR3 amino acids: CASSWGVLGGLREAFF. In nucleotides, the CDR3 is TGTGCCAGCAGTTGGGGGGTCCTGGGTGGTCTCCGTGAAGCTTTCTTT.

The V call is TRBV4-1, the J call TRBJ1-1; the D gene is possibly TRBD1 (6 bases). CDR1 and CDR2 from the germline V gene are MGHRA and YSYEKL. V lost 2 bases and J lost 5, with 9 bases in between. The CDR3 has 13 amino acids. The CDR3 sequence: CASSQKGGTEAFF. As DNA, the CDR3 is TGCGCCAGCAGCCAAAAAGGGGGAACTGAAGCTTTCTTT.

V gene TRBV9 combines with J gene TRBJ2-3; perhaps TRBD1 as D (7 bases). Trimming cost V 0 bases and J 2 bases, with 13 bases left between them. CDR1 is SGDLS, CDR2 YYNGEE, per germline. The CDR3 sequence is 16 residues long. This CDR3 is CASSVGAGQYTDTQYF. The CDR3 DNA reads as TGTGCCAGCAGCGTAGGCGCGGGACAGTACACAGATACGCAGTATTTT.

This CDR3 is CASSASPGSPLHF. The CDR3 DNA is TGTGCCAGCAGCGCCTCCCCAGGGTCACCCCTCCACTTT. The chain combines TRBV9 with TRBJ1-6, with a possible D match to TRBD1 (5 bases). The CDR3 totals 13 residues. The V end lost 3 bases, the J end lost 10 bases, and 11 bases lay between the germline ends. The V gene's germline CDR1 is SGDLS and CDR2 YYNGEE.

The chain links TRBV6-2 or TRBV6-3 to TRBJ1-1, with 8 bases that match TRBD1. V dropped 4 bases and J dropped 0; count of bases not matched to a gene: 7. In germline, CDR1 is MNHEY, CDR2 SVGEGT. There are 16 residues in the CDR3. CDR3 nucleotide sequence: TGTGCCAGCAGTTCCGACAGGGGACGATTGAACACTGAAGCTTTCTTT. Translating it yields CASSSDRGRLNTEAFF.

J is TRBJ1-2 and V is TRBV5-4; D may be TRBD1 (5 bases). Germline V gene data show CDR1 as SGHNT and CDR2 as YYREEE (reference sequence). V lost 0 bases, J lost 6 bases, and 12 bases lay in between. The CDR3 runs 14 residues. CDR3 protein: CASSLAGTADGYTF. The CDR3 DNA reads TGTGCCAGCAGCTTGGCGGGGACTGCTGATGGCTACACCTTC.

The V gene is TRBV7-9, the J gene TRBJ2-1; TRBD2 might be the D (5 bases). The V end lost 3 bases, the J end lost 8 bases, and 8 bases lay between the germline ends. CDR3 length equals 12 residues. Germline lookup yields CDR1 SEHNR and CDR2 FQNEAQ (reference sequence). Here the CDR3 DNA reads TGTGCCAGCAGCTTCCGGGAAGATGAGCAGTTCTTC. It yields the protein CASSFREDEQFF. Full variable domain (rest looked up from reference TRBV7-9 and TRBJ2-1): DTGVSQNPRHKITKRGQNVTFRCDPISEHNRLYWYRQTLGQGPEFLTYFQNEAQLEKSRLLSDRFSAERPKGSFSTLEIQRTEQGDSAMYLCASSFREDEQFFGPGTRLTVL.

V gene TRBV9 combines with J gene TRBJ1-1; D possibly corresponds to TRBD1 (6 bases). The CDR3 contains 13 residues. CDR1 is SGDLS and CDR2 is YYNGEE in the germline V gene. Trimming left V 4 bases short and J 7 bases short, with 14 bases between. CDR3 sequence (DNA): TGTGCCAGCAGCCCAGGACAGCCGTTTGAAGCTTTCTTT. Translated, it gives CASSPGQPFEAFF. The variable domain in full, completed from reference TRBV9 and TRBJ1-1, reads DSGVTQTPKHLITATGQRVTLRCSPRSGDLSVYWYQQSLDQGLQFLIQYYNGEERAKGNILERFSAQQFPDLHSELNLSSLELGDSALYFCASSPGQPFEAFFGQGTRLTVV.

This clone was recorded many times. The identical CDR3 is also encoded by other nucleotide sequences in the sample. The chain employs TRBV5-1 and TRBJ1-1, with 7 nucleotides matching TRBD1. Trimming cost V 2 bases and J 3 bases; bases outside gene matches: 1. Germline CDR1 reads SGHRS; CDR2 reads YFSETQ. There are 13 residues in the CDR3. This chain's CDR3 is CASSFQGDTEAFF. The CDR3 DNA follows: TGCGCCAGCAGCTTTCAGGGGGACACTGAAGCTTTCTTT.

This chain uses TRBV19 with TRBJ1-5; TRBD1 aligns across 11 bases. Germline CDR1 is LNHDA and CDR2 is SQIVND (reference sequence). The ends lost 4 bases at V and 1 base at J; junction bases unmatched: 9. The length of the CDR3 is 18 residues. The CDR3 DNA follows: TGTGCCAGTAGTAAAACCGGGACAGGGGGTAGGAGCAATCAGCCCCAGCATTTT. The encoded protein is CASSKTGTGGRSNQPQHF.

The chain carries TRBV11-2 and TRBJ2-1; 12 nucleotides agree with TRBD1. This CDR3 has 16 amino acids. V lost 3 bases to trimming and J lost 1 base; unmatched junction nucleotides: 1. CDR1 is SGHAT, CDR2 FQNNGV, per germline. The CDR3 coding sequence is TGTGCCAGCAGCTTGGGACAGGGGGCATCCTACAATGAGCAGTTCTTC. Encoded protein: CASSLGQGASYNEQFF.

The rearrangement uses TRBV6-5 and TRBJ1-5; 8 positions agree with TRBD1. V was pared by 8 bases and J by 4 bases, with 7 bases of the junction left unmatched. The CDR3 is made up of 14 amino acids. Germline CDR1 and CDR2: MNHEY and SVGAGI. DNA of the CDR3: TGTGCCAGCTATATCCAGGGGGCGAATCAGCCCCAGCATTTT. Amino acid sequence: CASYIQGANQPQHF.

This clone has only one observation. This rearrangement joins TRBV3-1 (or the pseudogene TRBV3-2) to TRBJ2-1, with TRBD1 identical over 9 bases. The V and J ends lost 6 bases and 2 bases, in that order; junction bases with no gene match: 11. The germline V gene has CDR1 LGHDT and CDR2 YNNKEL (reference sequence). The CDR3 is made up of 17 amino acids. CDR3 sequence reads: CASSHPGTGFAYNEQFF. CDR3 DNA: TGTGCCAGCAGTCACCCAGGGACAGGGTTCGCCTACAATGAGCAGTTCTTC.

V gene TRBV7-7 combines with J gene TRBJ1-2; a possible D gene is TRBD1 (5 bases). Trimming removed 4 bases from V and 2 bases from J, with 11 bases in between. Germline V gives CDR1 SSHAT, CDR2 FNYEAQ (reference sequence). The CDR3 contains 14 residues. CDR3 DNA: TGTGCCAGCAGCTCTTACCCAGGGAACTATGGCTACACCTTC. Translating gives CASSSYPGNYGYTF.

The gene calls are TRBV9 and TRBJ2-2; D might be TRBD2 (6 bases). V was cut by 4 bases and J by 0 bases, with 13 bases left in between. CDR3 size: 16 residues. Germline V CDR1 and CDR2: SGDLS, YYNGEE. CDR3 region: CASSSRGYPNTGELFF. The CDR3 coding sequence is TGTGCCAGCAGCTCCCGGGGGTACCCGAACACCGGGGAGCTGTTTTTT.

V gene TRBV19 combines with J gene TRBJ2-3; the D gene is possibly TRBD1 (5 bases). The CDR3 sequence is 13 residues long. Germline values: CDR1 LNHDA, CDR2 SQIVND (reference sequence). Trimming pared 9 bases from V and 1 base from J, leaving 11 bases between. The CDR3, as DNA: TGTGCCAGCTTTGGGGCTGGCACAGATACGCAGTATTTT. It translates to CASFGAGTDTQYF.